This T cell receptor beta chain was documented in a study of blood T cell repertoires in COVID-19. Overall study context: In each case, the material was cDNA or gDNA derived from T cells, B-cell-depleted T cells, or PBMCs.

Looked up from germline, CDR1 is SGHTA and CDR2 is FQGTGA. V was clipped by 5 bases and J by 6 bases, with 17 bases between them. This CDR3 has 16 residues. In the source study's methods: Amplification of reference gene primers provided the estimated nucleated cell counts. Generated by immunoSEQ multiplex PCR, the TCRdb table keeps only in-frame clones and is missing some. Clonal size and the V and J genes are those of that table, whereas D and trimming came from the DNA. The sample shows tens of thousands of clones, around 83% of them seen only once. V gene TRBV7-3 combines with J gene TRBJ1-6; D perhaps matches TRBD1 (5 bases). The sequencing sample was made of peripheral blood. The origin of this receptor is a man in his forties or fifties with COVID-19, enrolled during active disease. The CDR3 nucleotides are TGTGCCAGCAGCGCTTCTGGGGCTCAGGGTAATTCACCCCTCCACTTT. It codes for CASSASGAQGNSPLHF.